This entry lists 4 T cell receptor beta chains sequenced from one sample in a study of vaccination and CD4 T cells after COVID-19. CD4+ T cells that had been cultured provided DNA sequenced with the Oncomine TCR Beta short-read assay. TCRdb used MiXCR to reprocess the PCR reads, holding one entry per CDR3 protein. This table has 8,500 to 10,000 distinct CDR3 sequences, 50% to 60% appearing once. The sample's treatment: approximately nine-day PBMC culture with coronavirus spike peptide pools or control peptides (ViraFEST assay). No antigens are known for them. Specimen: CD4+ T cells from blood, cultured in vitro. These receptors originate from a human donor who had recovered from COVID-19.

The chain couples TRBV11-2 to TRBJ2-5; 7 bases align to TRBD1. Germline CDR1 reads SGHAT; CDR2 reads FQNNGV. Trimming cost V 5 bases and J 2 bases; bases outside gene matches: 5. CDR3 length: 14 residues. This chain's CDR3 is CASSQRTGQETQYF. Written as DNA, the CDR3 is TGTGCCAGCAGCCAAAGGACAGGACAAGAGACCCAGTACTTC.

The J gene is TRBJ2-7, the V gene TRBV6-2 or TRBV6-3; possibly TRBD1 for D (5 bases). The CDR3 is made up of 15 amino acids. Germline lookup yields CDR1 MNHEY and CDR2 SVGEGT. The V end was cut by 2 bases, the J end by 2 bases, with 13 bases between. CDR3: CASSYAQGPAYEQYF. In DNA form, the CDR3 reads TGTGCCAGCAGTTACGCCCAGGGTCCGGCCTACGAGCAGTACTTC.

The chain links TRBV19 to TRBJ1-6, with 9 bases identical to TRBD1. This CDR3 is built from 15 residues. The germline V gene has CDR1 LNHDA and CDR2 SQIVND (reference sequence). Trimming at V came to 5 bases and at J to 9 bases, leaving 8 bases not matched to a gene. CDR3 in amino acids: CASSPRTGGTSPLHF. For the CDR3, the DNA is TGTGCCAGTAGTCCTAGAACAGGGGGCACTTCACCCCTCCACTTT.

The chain links TRBV2 to TRBJ2-5; no clear D. Deletions cut 2 bases from V and 4 bases from J, with 11 bases between. The CDR3 has 14 amino acids. Germline CDR1 is SNHLY and CDR2 is FYNNEI. The CDR3 reads CASSENVVGETQYF. The CDR3 DNA follows: TGTGCCAGCAGTGAAAACGTAGTTGGAGAGACCCAGTACTTC.